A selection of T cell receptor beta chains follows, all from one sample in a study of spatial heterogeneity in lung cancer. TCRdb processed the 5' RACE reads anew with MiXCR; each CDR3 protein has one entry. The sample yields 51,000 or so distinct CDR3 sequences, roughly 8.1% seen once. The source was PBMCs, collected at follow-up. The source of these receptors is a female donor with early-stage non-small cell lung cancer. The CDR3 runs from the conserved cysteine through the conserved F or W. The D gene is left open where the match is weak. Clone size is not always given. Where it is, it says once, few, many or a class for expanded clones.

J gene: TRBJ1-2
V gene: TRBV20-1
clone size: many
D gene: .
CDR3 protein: CSARDRRFGEYGYTF
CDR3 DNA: TGCAGTGCTAGAGATCGTCGCTTCGGGGAGTATGGCTACACCTTC

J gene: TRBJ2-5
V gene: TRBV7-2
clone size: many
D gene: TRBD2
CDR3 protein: CASSPGTSGGQETQYF
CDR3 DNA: TGTGCCAGCAGCCCTGGGACTAGCGGGGGCCAAGAGACCCAGTACTTC

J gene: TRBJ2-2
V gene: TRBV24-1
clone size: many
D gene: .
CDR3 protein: CATSWTTNTGELFF
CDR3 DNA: TGTGCCACCAGTTGGACTACGAACACCGGGGAGCTGTTTTTT

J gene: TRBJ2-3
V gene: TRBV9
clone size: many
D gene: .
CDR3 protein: CASSPVSQDTQYF
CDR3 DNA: TGTGCCAGCAGCCCCGTGAGCCAGGATACGCAGTATTTT

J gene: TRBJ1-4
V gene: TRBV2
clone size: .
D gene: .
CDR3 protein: CASSDSGVEKLFF
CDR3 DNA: TGTGCCAGCAGTGATTCGGGGGTCGAAAAACTGTTTTTT

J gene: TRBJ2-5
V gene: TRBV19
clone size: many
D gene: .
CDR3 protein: CASSNRDAKETQYF
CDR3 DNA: TGTGCCAGTAGTAACCGGGACGCAAAAGAGACCCAGTACTTC

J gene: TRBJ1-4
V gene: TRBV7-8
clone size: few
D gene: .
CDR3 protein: CASSEWLEKLFF
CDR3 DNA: TGTGCCAGCAGTGAGTGGCTTGAAAAACTGTTTTTT

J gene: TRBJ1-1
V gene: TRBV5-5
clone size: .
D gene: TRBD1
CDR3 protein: CASSLDWTGMTEAFF
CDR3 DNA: TGTGCCAGCAGCTTGGACTGGACAGGGATGACTGAAGCTTTCTTT

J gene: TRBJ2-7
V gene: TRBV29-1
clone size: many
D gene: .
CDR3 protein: CSVETRGQAYEQYF
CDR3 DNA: TGCAGCGTTGAAACGAGAGGGCAGGCCTACGAGCAGTACTTC

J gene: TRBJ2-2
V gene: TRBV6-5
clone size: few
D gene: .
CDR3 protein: CASRPGTANTGELFF
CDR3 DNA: TGTGCCAGCAGACCCGGGACCGCGAACACCGGGGAGCTGTTTTTT

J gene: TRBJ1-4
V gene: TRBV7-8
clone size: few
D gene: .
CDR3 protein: CASSLPGARSEKLFF
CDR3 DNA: TGTGCCAGCAGCTTACCGGGAGCACGGAGTGAAAAACTGTTTTTT

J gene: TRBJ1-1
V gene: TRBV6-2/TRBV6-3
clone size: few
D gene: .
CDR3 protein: CASSSRRDAGNTEAFF
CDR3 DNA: TGTGCCAGCAGTTCCCGCCGGGACGCAGGGAACACTGAAGCTTTCTTT

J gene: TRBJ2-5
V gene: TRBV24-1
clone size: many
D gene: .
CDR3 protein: CATSEPLEGETQYF
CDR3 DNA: TGTGCCACCAGTGAACCCCTGGAGGGAGAGACCCAGTACTTC

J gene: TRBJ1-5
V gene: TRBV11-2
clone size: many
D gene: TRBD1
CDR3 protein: CASSFTGGAQPQHF
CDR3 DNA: TGTGCCAGCAGTTTTACAGGGGGCGCCCAGCCCCAGCATTTT

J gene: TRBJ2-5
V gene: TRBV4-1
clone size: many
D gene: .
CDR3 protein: CASSHMSGTQETQYF
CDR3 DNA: TGCGCCAGCAGCCACATGTCCGGGACACAAGAGACCCAGTACTTC

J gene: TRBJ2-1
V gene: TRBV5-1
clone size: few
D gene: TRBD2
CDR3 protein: CASSLASGAYNEQFF
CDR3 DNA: TGCGCCAGCAGCTTGGCCAGCGGGGCATACAATGAGCAGTTCTTC

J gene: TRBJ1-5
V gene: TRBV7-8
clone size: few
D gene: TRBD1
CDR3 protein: CASRFRDREGPQHF
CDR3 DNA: TGTGCCAGCAGGTTCCGGGACAGGGAGGGACCCCAGCATTTT

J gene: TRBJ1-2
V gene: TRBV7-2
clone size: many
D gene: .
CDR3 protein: CASSLKRVGSDGYTF
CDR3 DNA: TGTGCCAGCAGCTTAAAGAGGGTGGGCTCGGATGGCTACACCTTC

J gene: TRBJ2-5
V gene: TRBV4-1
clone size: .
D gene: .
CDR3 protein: CASSQGRETQYF
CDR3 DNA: TGCGCCAGCAGCCAGGGGAGAGAGACCCAGTACTTC

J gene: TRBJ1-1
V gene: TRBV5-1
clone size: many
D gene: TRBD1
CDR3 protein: CASSFTSRGEAFF
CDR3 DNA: TGCGCCAGCAGTTTTACCTCCAGGGGGGAAGCTTTCTTT

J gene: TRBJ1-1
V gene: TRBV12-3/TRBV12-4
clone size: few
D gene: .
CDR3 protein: CASSLKGYTEAFF
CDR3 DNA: TGTGCCAGCAGTTTAAAGGGGTACACTGAAGCTTTCTTT

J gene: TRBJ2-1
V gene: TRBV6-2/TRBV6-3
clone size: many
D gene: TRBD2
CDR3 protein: CASSTGLAVTRAQFF
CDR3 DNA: TGTGCCAGCAGTACTGGACTAGCGGTCACACGGGCGCAGTTCTTC

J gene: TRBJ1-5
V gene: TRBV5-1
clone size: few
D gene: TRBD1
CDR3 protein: CASSYKSGQGYGQPQHF
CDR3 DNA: TGCGCCAGCAGCTATAAATCGGGACAGGGGTATGGGCAGCCCCAGCATTTT

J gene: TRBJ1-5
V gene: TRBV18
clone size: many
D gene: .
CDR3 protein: CASSRSAGWPQHF
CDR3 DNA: TGTGCCAGCTCACGTTCGGCGGGTTGGCCCCAGCATTTT

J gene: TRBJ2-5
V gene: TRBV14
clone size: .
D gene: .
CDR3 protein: CASSQGFAGAGETQYF
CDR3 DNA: TGTGCCAGCAGCCAAGGATTCGCAGGGGCCGGAGAGACCCAGTACTTC

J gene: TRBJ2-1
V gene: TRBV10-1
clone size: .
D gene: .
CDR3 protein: CASSDPGNEQFF
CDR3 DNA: TGCGCCAGCAGTGATCCCGGTAATGAGCAGTTCTTC

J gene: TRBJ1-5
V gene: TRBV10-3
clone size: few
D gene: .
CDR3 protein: CAIGHSNQPQHF
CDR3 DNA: TGTGCCATCGGGCATAGCAATCAGCCCCAGCATTTT

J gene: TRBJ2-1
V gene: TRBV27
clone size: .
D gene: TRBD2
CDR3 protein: CASSFQLAGGLNEQFF
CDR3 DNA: TGTGCCAGCAGCTTCCAACTAGCGGGGGGGCTCAATGAGCAGTTCTTC

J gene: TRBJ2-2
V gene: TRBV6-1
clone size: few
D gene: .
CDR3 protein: CASKPRGLDTGELFF
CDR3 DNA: TGTGCCAGCAAACCCAGGGGATTGGACACCGGGGAGCTGTTTTTT

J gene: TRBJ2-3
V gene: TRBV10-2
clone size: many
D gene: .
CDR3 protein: CASSWSDRTDTQYF
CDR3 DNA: TGCGCCAGCAGTTGGTCCGACAGAACAGATACGCAGTATTTT

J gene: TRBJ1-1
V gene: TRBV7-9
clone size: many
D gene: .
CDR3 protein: CASSLGGMAYTEAFF
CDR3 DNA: TGTGCCAGCAGCTTAGGGGGCATGGCGTACACTGAAGCTTTCTTT

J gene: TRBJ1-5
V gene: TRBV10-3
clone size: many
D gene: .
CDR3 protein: CAISESIGGERPQHF
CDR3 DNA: TGTGCCATCAGTGAGTCGATTGGCGGCGAAAGGCCCCAGCATTTT

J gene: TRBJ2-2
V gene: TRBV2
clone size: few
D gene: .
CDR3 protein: CASSEEGSNTGELFF
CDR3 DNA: TGTGCCAGCAGTGAAGAAGGCTCGAACACCGGGGAGCTGTTTTTT

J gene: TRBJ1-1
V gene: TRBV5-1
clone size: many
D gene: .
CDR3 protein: CASSRPTEDTEAFF
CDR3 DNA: TGCGCCAGCAGCCGTCCCACGGAGGACACTGAAGCTTTCTTT

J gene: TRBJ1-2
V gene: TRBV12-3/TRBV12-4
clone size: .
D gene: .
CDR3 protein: CASRTTSGFWGYTF
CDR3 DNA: TGTGCCAGCCGAACCACATCAGGGTTTTGGGGCTACACCTTC

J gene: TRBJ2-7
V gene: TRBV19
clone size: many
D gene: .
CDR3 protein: CASGFRGEQYF
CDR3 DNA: TGTGCCAGCGGTTTTCGAGGCGAGCAGTACTTC

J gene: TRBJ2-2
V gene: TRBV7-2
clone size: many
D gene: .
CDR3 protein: CASSLLGATGELFF
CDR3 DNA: TGTGCCAGCAGCTTATTGGGGGCTACCGGGGAGCTGTTTTTT

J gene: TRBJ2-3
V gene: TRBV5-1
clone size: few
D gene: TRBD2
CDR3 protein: CASSLRLAVTDTQYF
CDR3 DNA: TGCGCCAGCAGCTTGCGACTAGCGGTCACAGATACGCAGTATTTT

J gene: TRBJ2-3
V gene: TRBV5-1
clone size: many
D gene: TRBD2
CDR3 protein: CASSSTLKTLAGFADTQYF
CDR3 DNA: TGCGCCAGCAGCTCCACACTCAAAACACTAGCGGGGTTCGCAGATACGCAGTATTTT

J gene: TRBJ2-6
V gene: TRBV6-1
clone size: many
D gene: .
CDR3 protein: CAGRDSSSGANVLTF
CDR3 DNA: TGTGCCGGGCGGGACTCCTCGTCTGGGGCCAACGTCCTGACTTTC

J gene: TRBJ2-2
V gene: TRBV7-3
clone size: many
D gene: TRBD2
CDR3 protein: CASALRGGPTGELFF
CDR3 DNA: TGTGCCAGCGCCCTCCGCGGGGGGCCGACCGGGGAGCTGTTTTTT

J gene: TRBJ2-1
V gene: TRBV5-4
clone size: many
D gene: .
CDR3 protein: CASSPPNNEQFF
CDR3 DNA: TGTGCCAGCAGCCCTCCCAACAATGAGCAGTTCTTC

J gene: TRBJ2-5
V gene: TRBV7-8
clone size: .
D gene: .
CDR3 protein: CASSPDRGETQYF
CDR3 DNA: TGTGCCAGCAGCCCAGACAGAGGAGAGACCCAGTACTTC

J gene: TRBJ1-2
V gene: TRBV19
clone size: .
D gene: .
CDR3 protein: CASSPQSSIGYTF
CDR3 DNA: TGTGCCAGTAGTCCCCAATCCTCAATTGGCTACACCTTC

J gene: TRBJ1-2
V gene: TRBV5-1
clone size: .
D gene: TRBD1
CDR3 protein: CASSLTWDRSYGYTF
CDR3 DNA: TGCGCCAGCAGCTTGACTTGGGACAGAAGCTATGGCTACACCTTC

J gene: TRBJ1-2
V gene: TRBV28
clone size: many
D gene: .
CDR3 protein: CASSLYSGKENGYTF
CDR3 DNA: TGTGCCAGCAGTTTATATTCAGGGAAGGAGAATGGCTACACCTTC

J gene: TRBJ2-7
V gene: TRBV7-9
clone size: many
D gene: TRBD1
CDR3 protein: CASSLGGQVTYEQYF
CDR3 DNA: TGTGCCAGCAGCTTAGGGGGACAGGTCACCTACGAGCAGTACTTC

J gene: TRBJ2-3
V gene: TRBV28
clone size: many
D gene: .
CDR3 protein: CASSPFKGGGTDTQYF
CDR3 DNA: TGTGCCAGCAGTCCATTCAAAGGGGGGGGCACAGATACGCAGTATTTT

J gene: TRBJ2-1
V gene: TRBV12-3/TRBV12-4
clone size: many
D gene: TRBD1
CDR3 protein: CASSTRDRGEQFF
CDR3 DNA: TGTGCCAGCAGTACCCGGGACAGGGGTGAGCAGTTCTTC

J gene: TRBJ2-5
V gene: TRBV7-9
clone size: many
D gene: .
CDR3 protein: CASSLGGQETQYF
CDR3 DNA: TGTGCCAGCAGCTTAGGGGGCCAAGAGACCCAGTACTTC

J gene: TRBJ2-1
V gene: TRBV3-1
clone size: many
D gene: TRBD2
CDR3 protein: CASSPRTSGDEQFF
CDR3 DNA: TGTGCCAGCAGCCCCAGGACTAGCGGCGATGAGCAGTTCTTC

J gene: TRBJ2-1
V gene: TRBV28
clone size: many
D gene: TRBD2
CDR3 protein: CASSRRSGGDNEQFF
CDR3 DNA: TGTGCCAGCAGCCGCCGGAGCGGGGGGGACAATGAGCAGTTCTTC

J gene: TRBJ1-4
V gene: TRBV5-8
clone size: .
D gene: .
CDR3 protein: CASSLAAPLGEKLFF
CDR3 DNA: TGTGCCAGCAGCTTGGCCGCCCCGCTTGGTGAAAAACTGTTTTTT

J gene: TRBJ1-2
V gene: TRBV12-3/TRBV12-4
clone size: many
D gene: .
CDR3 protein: CASTIPGRGHYGYTF
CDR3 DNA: TGTGCCAGCACCATTCCCGGCCGGGGGCACTATGGCTACACCTTC

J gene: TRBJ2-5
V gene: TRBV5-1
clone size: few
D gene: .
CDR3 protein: CASSLYEGGQETQYF
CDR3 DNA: TGCGCCAGCAGCTTGTACGAGGGGGGCCAAGAGACCCAGTACTTC